This is a list of T cell receptor beta chains from one sample in a study of cytomegalovirus exposure and HLA in healthy donors. Method: immunoSEQ multiplex PCR; TCRdb's copy keeps in-frame clones and lacks some. The sample carries 170,000 or so clones, 80% recorded once. The sequencing input was PBMCs. All receptors derive from a woman in her fifties or sixties in good health and CMV-seropositive. Each CDR3 is given with its conserved first and last residue. Where a row states a size, it is once, few, many or the class of an expanded clone; other rows omit it.

J gene	V gene	clone size	CDR3 protein
TRBJ2-7	TRBV28	NA	CASSHGTSDLLEQYF
TRBJ1-1	TRBV27	few	CASSLSGTGTEAFF
TRBJ2-3	TRBV30	NA	CAWILSGLSTDTQYF
TRBJ1-5	TRBV19	NA	CASSRGLDRRNQPQHF
TRBJ1-6	TRBV7-3	NA	CASSPGTGVLNNSPLHF
TRBJ2-3	TRBV29-1	NA	CSAAQGIVPNPTDTQYF
TRBJ1-2	TRBV19	NA	CASEYGQGYTF
TRBJ1-1	TRBV7-2	NA	CASSPGTGMNTEAFF
TRBJ2-3	TRBV28	NA	CASSLFTGGVDTQYF
TRBJ2-5	TRBV7-9	NA	CASSRGGRAGAGAQYF
TRBJ2-7	TRBV9	NA	CASSVGQGTYEQYF
TRBJ1-1	TRBV4-3	once	CASSQGQAIMNTEAFF
TRBJ2-1	TRBV5-4	NA	CASSRDTGEQFF
TRBJ2-1	TRBV5-1	NA	CASRRSGEGWDEQFF
TRBJ1-1	TRBV5-1	NA	CASSLFNTEAFF
TRBJ2-2	TRBV11-3	NA	CASSLMAVGELFF
TRBJ1-2	TRBV6-5	NA	CATKVRDEIGYTF
TRBJ1-1	TRBV7-6	few	CASSMGEDTEAFF
TRBJ1-3	TRBV4-3	NA	CASSQDPTVIGNTIYF
TRBJ2-5	TRBV5-1	NA	CASSPDPGLQETQYF
TRBJ2-5	TRBV11-2	NA	CASSLSAGGGETQYF
TRBJ1-2	TRBV6-5	NA	CASSSGQALYGYTF
TRBJ1-2	TRBV27	NA	CASSSTANYGYTF
TRBJ1-2	TRBV5-1	NA	CASSLEQSYGYTF
TRBJ2-3	TRBV7-3	NA	CASSPTLAGDTDTQYF
TRBJ2-1	TRBV7-2	NA	CASSSGKEFF
TRBJ2-2	TRBV28	NA	CASGPGHANTGELFF
TRBJ2-1	TRBV18	NA	CASSPGTGWYEQFF
TRBJ2-5	TRBV7-9	NA	CASSQLTRDRKAGQETQYF
NA	TRBV27	NA	CASSSDWWLGYEQYF
TRBJ2-6	TRBV14	once	CASSQPAFSSSGANVLTF
TRBJ1-6	TRBV5-1	NA	CASRAAGTVGSPLHF
NA	TRBV11-2	NA	CASSRLAPHYEQYF
TRBJ1-5	TRBV19	NA	CASRKQVNNQPQHF
TRBJ1-1	TRBV5-8	NA	CASSLRDRGQAFF
TRBJ1-1	TRBV6-1	NA	CATTGGKTKNTEAFF
TRBJ1-5	TRBV2	NA	CASSEGLYSNQPQHF
TRBJ1-5	TRBV28	NA	CASSLLADLQPQHF
TRBJ2-1	TRBV10-3	NA	CAISDRSSYNEQFF
TRBJ2-2	TRBV4-2	NA	CASSHPSGGANTEELFF
TRBJ2-1	TRBV7-6	few	CASSITSGEYNEQFF
TRBJ1-1	TRBV11-3	few	CASSLRNTGGSEAFF
TRBJ2-1	TRBV5-1	once	CASSRQTSAYSYNEQFF
TRBJ1-6	TRBV6-5	few	CASSYDRGRESPLHF
TRBJ2-6	TRBV7-9	NA	CASSLTAGGLSGANVLTF
TRBJ2-1	TRBV11-2	NA	CASSLDPIAANEQFF
TRBJ2-1	TRBV7-9	NA	CASQGNNEQFF
TRBJ2-2	TRBV7-2	few	CASSFGLAGAPGTGELFF